The present entry profiles one T cell receptor beta chain with its context. Sequencing used immunoSEQ multiplex PCR; TCRdb keeps in-frame clones, though not all of them. The sample records around 19,000 clones, 75% to 85% being singletons. The data stem from a study of Tregs in tolerant kidney transplant recipients. The CDR3 loop spans 14 amino acids. CDR1 and CDR2 (germline): MDHEN, SYDVKM. With 5 bases removed from V and 0 bases from J, the gap between germline ends came to 10 bases. The specimen was Tregs from blood. This chain connects TRBV28 to TRBJ1-1; the D gene is possibly TRBD1 (5 bases). The sequence was collected from a human donor in good health. CDR3 nucleotides: TGTGCCAGCAGTCCAGGACATTTGAACACTGAAGCTTTCTTT. This translates into CASSPGHLNTEAFF.